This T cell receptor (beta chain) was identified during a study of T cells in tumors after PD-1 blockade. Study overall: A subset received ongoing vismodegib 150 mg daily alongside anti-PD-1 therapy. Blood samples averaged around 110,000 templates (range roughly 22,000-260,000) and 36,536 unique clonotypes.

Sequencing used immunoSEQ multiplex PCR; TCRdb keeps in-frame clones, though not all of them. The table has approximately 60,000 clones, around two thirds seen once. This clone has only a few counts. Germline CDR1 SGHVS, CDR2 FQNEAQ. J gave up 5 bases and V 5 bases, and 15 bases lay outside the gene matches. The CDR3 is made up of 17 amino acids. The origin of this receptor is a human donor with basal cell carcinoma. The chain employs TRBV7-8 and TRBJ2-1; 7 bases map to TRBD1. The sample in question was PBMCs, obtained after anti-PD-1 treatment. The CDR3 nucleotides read TGTGCCAGCAGCCACGTAGACAGGGCCAGGATACACAATGAGCAGTTCTTC. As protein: CASSHVDRARIHNEQFF.